This T cell receptor (beta chain) was retrieved from a study of blood T cell repertoires in COVID-19. Overall study: Spain, Italy and the United States supplied samples that represented acute and convalescent COVID-19.

The junction had 4 bases not matched to a gene; V was cut back by 5 bases and J by 0 bases. CDR3 length: 15 amino acids. Per the germline V gene, CDR1 is MDHEN and CDR2 is SYDVKM. In the original processing: It was from reference gene primer amplification that nucleated cell counts were estimated. Clones were sequenced by immunoSEQ multiplex PCR, and TCRdb holds only the in-frame ones, with some missing. That table furnishes V, J and clone size, whereas the DNA furnished D and trimming. The sample lists 85,000 to 100,000 clones, more than 65% occurring once. The genes are TRBV28 and TRBJ2-1; 7 positions agree with TRBD1. The source material was peripheral blood. This TCR was recovered from a woman aged 80 or older with active or convalescent COVID-19. The CDR3, as DNA: TGTGCCAGCAGTCTACAGGGGCACTCCTACAATGAGCAGTTCTTC. The encoded protein is CASSLQGHSYNEQFF.